This TCR beta chain stems from a study of control samples from healthy donors and cancer patients. The CDR3 sequence is 13 residues long. V was shortened by 3 bases and J by 4 bases, with 8 bases between the two germline ends. The germline V gene has CDR1 SGDLS and CDR2 YYNGEE. This table comes from immunoSEQ multiplex PCR, and its TCRdb copy is limited to in-frame clones, with some not included. The sample yields about 180,000 clones, around nine tenths seen once. The V call is TRBV9, the J call TRBJ1-3; D remains ambiguous. The sequence derives from a man aged 25-45 years in good health. Input material: blood. The CDR3 reads CASSGGIGNTIYF. DNA for the CDR3: TGTGCCAGCAGCGGTGGCATCGGAAACACCATATATTTT.